Listed below are T cell receptor beta chains from one sample, sequenced in a study of OX40 agonist ivuxolimab in advanced cancers. TCRdb's copy holds only in-frame clones and misses some; the assay was immunoSEQ multiplex PCR. The repertoire includes 80,000 to 100,000 clones, about nine tenths of them detected once, and 0.7% to 0.95% sits in the top ten. Sample: CD4+ or CD8+ T cells sorted from blood, taken in a trial of the OX40 agonist ivuxolimab. The origin of the receptors is an adult with an advanced solid tumor such as melanoma, head and neck, liver or kidney cancer. Both conserved end residues are trimmed from each CDR3.

cdr3_aa j_call v_call
SAQGQQNTEAF TRBJ1-1 TRBV29-1
AWSIYPARNEQF TRBJ2-1 TRBV30
ASSPVRTENEKLF TRBJ1-4 TRBV11-2
ASLGGVYGTEAF TRBJ1-1 TRBV2
ASSLTGGGNYGYT TRBJ1-2 TRBV5-8
ASSQGGGSGETQY TRBJ2-5 TRBV4-1
ASSIGDRADEQF TRBJ2-1 TRBV5-1
ASSYTVRQPQH TRBJ1-5 TRBV5-5
ASSRAQPMNTEAF TRBJ1-1 TRBV18
ASRIVGAGAGRNEQF TRBJ2-1 TRBV19
SVAPIDEQF TRBJ2-1 TRBV29-1
SAANTGELF TRBJ2-2 TRBV29-1
ASSYQFRGANVLT TRBJ2-6 TRBV6-5
ASSPGQGSTEAF TRBJ1-1 TRBV18
ASSLGSGLVYEQF TRBJ2-1 TRBV7-2
ASSTIGDTEAF TRBJ1-1 TRBV5-1
ASSDRENTEAF TRBJ1-1 TRBV9
ASSLEQRESAGELF TRBJ2-2 TRBV7-8
ASSILGASGNTIY TRBJ1-3 TRBV19
ASSLVRDHVELF TRBJ2-2 TRBV7-9
ASSWGGSYEQY TRBJ2-7 TRBV5-8
SASRTGGSTGELF TRBJ2-2 TRBV29-1
ASSRNRVDGYT TRBJ1-2 TRBV5-6
ASIRAGGIPRYGYT TRBJ1-2 TRBV2
ASTPRRDTEAF TRBJ1-1 TRBV6-5
ASSLGSVGHGYT TRBJ1-2 TRBV7-2
ASSEALGQGETQY TRBJ2-5 TRBV2
ASSLSRDGFEAF TRBJ1-1 TRBV28
ASSPDGNTEAF TRBJ1-1 TRBV18
SVESTYTDTQY TRBJ2-3 TRBV29-1